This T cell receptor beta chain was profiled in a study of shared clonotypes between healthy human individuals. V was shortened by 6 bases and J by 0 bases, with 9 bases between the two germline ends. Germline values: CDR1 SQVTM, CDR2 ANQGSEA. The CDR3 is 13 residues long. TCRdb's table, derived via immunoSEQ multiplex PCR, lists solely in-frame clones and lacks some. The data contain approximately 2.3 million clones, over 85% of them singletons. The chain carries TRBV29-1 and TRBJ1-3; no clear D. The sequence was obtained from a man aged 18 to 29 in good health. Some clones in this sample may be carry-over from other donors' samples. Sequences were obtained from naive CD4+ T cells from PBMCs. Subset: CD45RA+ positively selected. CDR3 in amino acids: CSVEIRSGNTIYF. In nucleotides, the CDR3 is TGCAGCGTGGAAATACGCTCTGGAAACACCATATATTTT.